This is a list of T cell receptor beta chains from one sample in a study of blood T cell repertoires in COVID-19. Produced via immunoSEQ multiplex PCR; TCRdb's table is partial and in-frame only. The sample lists 250,000 to 350,000 clones; around 90% were seen once. The sample consisted of peripheral blood. Receptors originate from a woman in her 40s who had recovered from COVID-19. The CDR3 runs from the conserved cysteine through the conserved F or W. The order of the fields is V gene, clone size, D gene, J gene, CDR3 DNA, CDR3 protein. D genes are given only for firm matches. Where a row states a size, it is once, few, many or the class of an expanded clone; other rows omit it.

>TRBV21-1|-|-|TRBJ2-1
TGTGCCAGCAGCGCCCTCCCAGCGGGAGATTGTGAGCAGTTCTTC
CASSALPAGDCEQFF
>TRBV6-4|-|-|TRBJ2-2
TGTGCCAGCAGGGAGACAGGTTTTTTTACCGGGGAGCTGTTTTTT
CASRETGFFTGELFF
>TRBV19|-|TRBD2|TRBJ2-3
TGTGCCAGTAGTATGGGGGGAGGGTATTGGTTCACAGATACGCAGTATTTT
CASSMGGGYWFTDTQYF
>TRBV5-8|-|TRBD1|TRBJ1-6
TGTGCCAGCAGCTTGGGTGGACAGGGCGATAATTCACCCCTCCACTTT
CASSLGGQGDNSPLHF
>TRBV28|-|TRBD1|TRBJ1-4
TGTGCCAGCAGTTTATCAGGGGGCCGTGAAAAACTGTTTTTT
CASSLSGGREKLFF
>TRBV11-2|-|TRBD1|TRBJ2-7
TGTGCCAGCAGCTTAAGGGGACAGGGCCCTCCCGAGCAGTACTTC
CASSLRGQGPPEQYF
>TRBV7-3|-|-|TRBJ2-3
TGTGCCAGCAGCTTAACGGGCCCCACAGATACGCAGTATTTT
CASSLTGPTDTQYF
>TRBV21-1|-|-|TRBJ1-5
TGTGCCAGCAGCAAAGCACTGTCCGAGGGGGCGCCTAGCAATCAGCCCCAGCATTTT
CASSKALSEGAPSNQPQHF
>TRBV6-1|few|-|TRBJ2-7
TGTGCCAGCAGTGCAGCAGCCTCCTACGAGCAGTACTTC
CASSAAASYEQYF
>TRBV2|once|TRBD2|TRBJ2-7
TGTGCCAGCAGTGGGGATAGCGGGAGGTCTGTGCAGTACTTC
CASSGDSGRSVQYF
>TRBV6-1|-|-|TRBJ1-2
TGTGCCAGCAGTGATAGTTGGTCAGGGCTATATACGTCCTATGGCTACACCTTC
CASSDSWSGLYTSYGYTF
>TRBV5-1|-|-|TRBJ2-3
TGCGCCAGCAGCTTAGAGGCGGCAGATACGCAGTATTTT
CASSLEAADTQYF
>TRBV5-1|-|-|TRBJ1-2
TGCGCCAGCAGTTTTGACAGCAACTATGGCTACACCTTC
CASSFDSNYGYTF
>TRBV3-1/TRBV3-2|-|-|TRBJ1-3
TGTGCCAGCAGCCAAGTTGGAGTCGGCACCATATATTTT
CASSQVGVGTIYF
>TRBV5-1|-|TRBD1|TRBJ2-2
TGCGCCAGCAGCGGGACAGGGTCGACCGGGGAGCTGTTTTTT
CASSGTGSTGELFF
>TRBV4-1|-|TRBD2|TRBJ2-1
TGCGCCAGCAGCCTGAGACTAGCGGTACAATCCTACAATGAGCAGTTCTTC
CASSLRLAVQSYNEQFF
>TRBV2|-|TRBD2|TRBJ2-1
TGTGCCAGCAGTGACCACGGACTAGCGGGGGATCTGGGGAACAATGAGCAGTTCTTC
CASSDHGLAGDLGNNEQFF
>TRBV19|-|-|TRBJ2-7
TGTGCCAGTAGTATGGGCGGGTACGAGCAGTACTTC
CASSMGGYEQYF
>TRBV5-1|-|-|TRBJ2-2
TGCGCCAGCAGCTTTGGTGGAGTAACGAACACCGGGGAGCTGTTTTTT
CASSFGGVTNTGELFF
>TRBV7-2|-|-|TRBJ1-5
TGTGCCAGCAGCTCAGGGGACCAGCCCCAGCATTTT
CASSSGDQPQHF
>TRBV7-8|-|-|TRBJ2-5
TGTGCCAGCAGCTCGACCGGGGAAACGGGAGTGGGGGAGACCCAGTACTTC
CASSSTGETGVGETQYF
>TRBV7-6|few|-|TRBJ2-2
TGTGCCAGCAGCTTAGGGACTTCTAACACCGGGGAGCTGTTTTTT
CASSLGTSNTGELFF
>TRBV7-3|once|-|TRBJ2-3
TGTGCCAGCAGCTTACCCGGGAGCAGAACAGATACGCAGTATTTT
CASSLPGSRTDTQYF
>TRBV6-6|-|-|TRBJ1-6
TGTGCCAGCAGTCCCCCGGGCAGGGTAGGCTCACCCCTCCACTTT
CASSPPGRVGSPLHF
>TRBV30|-|-|TRBJ2-2
TGTGCCTGGCGGGTTACGGGTTCGAACACCGGGGAGCTGTTTTTT
CAWRVTGSNTGELFF
>TRBV10-3|once|TRBD1|TRBJ2-1
TGTGCCATCAGTGAACAGACAGGGGCGTACAATGAGCAGTTCTTC
CAISEQTGAYNEQFF
>TRBV19|-|-|TRBJ1-2
TGTGCCAGTGTGGGGGCGTCCCGGGGTACGCAAAATGGCTACACCTTC
CASVGASRGTQNGYTF
>TRBV9|-|-|TRBJ1-2
TGTGCCAGCAGCGTTCAGGGCCGGGACTATGGCTACACCTTC
CASSVQGRDYGYTF
>TRBV28|-|-|TRBJ2-7
TGTGCCAGCAGTTTCACCGGGGAGGTCTACGAGCAGTACTTC
CASSFTGEVYEQYF
>TRBV24-1|-|-|TRBJ1-5
TGTGCCACCAGTGCAGGTTGGGGCAATCAGCCCCAGCATTTT
CATSAGWGNQPQHF
>TRBV24-1|-|-|TRBJ2-1
TGTGCCACCAGTGATTGGACCGACAGTTCGGATGAGCAGTTCTTC
CATSDWTDSSDEQFF
>TRBV7-9|-|TRBD2|TRBJ2-1
TGTGCCAGCAGCTTTGGACTAGCGGTCGATGAGCAGTTCTTC
CASSFGLAVDEQFF
>TRBV12-5|-|TRBD2|TRBJ2-5
TGTGCTAGTGTGTCAGGTGGGGGGGGAGAGACCCAGTACTTC
CASVSGGGGETQYF
>TRBV18|-|-|TRBJ2-6
TGTGCCAGCTCACCCCGGGAAAAGCTTGCAGAACGAGGGGCCAACGTCCTGACTTTC
CASSPREKLAERGANVLTF
>TRBV28|-|TRBD1|TRBJ1-1
TGTGCCAGCAGTTCGGATGACAGGGAGGACACTGAAGCTTTCTTT
CASSSDDREDTEAFF
>TRBV9|-|TRBD2|TRBJ2-1
TGTGCCAGCAGCGTAGCTGGGGTAGCGGGGTACAATGAGCAGTTCTTC
CASSVAGVAGYNEQFF
>TRBV27|-|TRBD2|TRBJ2-7
TGTGCCAGCAGGAAGCGGGAGGGAACCTACGAGCAGTACTTC
CASRKREGTYEQYF
>TRBV9|-|-|TRBJ2-1
TGTGCCAGCAGCGTCGGAGGGACCTACAATGAGCAGTTCTTC
CASSVGGTYNEQFF
>TRBV6-5|once|-|TRBJ2-3
TGTGCCAGCAGTTTTCGACAGGAGGCTTCAGATACGCAGTATTTT
CASSFRQEASDTQYF
>TRBV5-1|-|-|TRBJ2-7
TGCGCCAGCAGCCTCGGCGCGGACAACTACGAGCAGTACTTC
CASSLGADNYEQYF
>TRBV19|-|-|TRBJ1-4
TGTGCCAGTCAACAACAGGGTTTTAATGAAAAACTGTTTTTT
CASQQQGFNEKLFF
>TRBV5-4|-|TRBD2|TRBJ2-1
TGTGCCAGCAGCTTGGGACTAGCGGGAGGGCAGGGGAATGAGCAGTTCTTC
CASSLGLAGGQGNEQFF
>TRBV27|-|-|TRBJ2-3
TGTGCCAGCAGGGACAGCATCAGAGATACGCAGTATTTT
CASRDSIRDTQYF
>TRBV25-1|-|-|TRBJ1-6
TGTGCCAGCAGTGAATCTGGCCATATTAATTCACCCCTCCACTTT
CASSESGHINSPLHF
>TRBV27|-|TRBD1|TRBJ2-7
TGTGCCAGCAGTTCCGGACAGGGAGCATGGGAGCAGTACTTC
CASSSGQGAWEQYF
>TRBV12-3/TRBV12-4|-|-|TRBJ2-3
TGTGCCAGCAGTCTTACAGGGACGCAGTATTTT
CASSLTGTQYF
>TRBV9|-|TRBD2|TRBJ2-2
TGTGCCAGCAGCGTAGGACTAGCGGTAAACACCGGGGAGCTGTTTTTT
CASSVGLAVNTGELFF
>TRBV12-3/TRBV12-4|-|-|TRBJ2-1
TGTGCCGCCGGTTCCACCGTTACTGAGCAGTTCTTC
CAAGSTVTEQFF
>TRBV7-9|few|-|TRBJ1-5
TGTGCCAGCAGCCCAGGGGCCTCCAATCAGCCCCAGCATTTT
CASSPGASNQPQHF
>TRBV30|-|-|TRBJ1-6
TGTGCCTATAAGACAGGCGAAAGCTCCTATAATTCACCCCTCCACTTT
CAYKTGESSYNSPLHF
>TRBV29-1|few|-|TRBJ2-3
TGCAGCGTTGGCGGGTTCCCAGATACGCAGTATTTT
CSVGGFPDTQYF
>TRBV28|-|-|TRBJ2-2
TGTGCCAGCACAACGAACACCGGGGAGCTGTTTTTT
CASTTNTGELFF
>TRBV4-1|-|-|TRBJ2-7
TGCGCCAGCAGCCAAGAACTAGCTATCTACGAGCAGTACTTC
CASSQELAIYEQYF
>TRBV6-5|few|TRBD1|TRBJ1-1
TGTGCCAGCAGCACGACAGGGGAGAACACTGAAGCTTTCTTT
CASSTTGENTEAFF
>TRBV5-5|-|TRBD1|TRBJ2-3
TGTGCCAGCAGCCCCGGGACAGGTCTTTCGGATACGCAGTATTTT
CASSPGTGLSDTQYF
>TRBV6-4|once|TRBD2|TRBJ2-7
TGTGCCAGCAGTGACCCCAGCGGGATCGGCGTGTACGAGCAGTACTTC
CASSDPSGIGVYEQYF
>TRBV7-9|-|-|TRBJ1-1
TGTGCCAGCAGCGCCAGTCGGGACACTGAAGCTTTCTTT
CASSASRDTEAFF
>TRBV6-1|-|TRBD2|TRBJ2-7
TGTGCCAGCAGTGAAGCCCAGCTAGCGGGACGGAGCGAGCAGTACTTC
CASSEAQLAGRSEQYF
>TRBV11-2|-|TRBD2|TRBJ2-2
TGTGCCAGCAGCCGTCAGATAGCGGGAGTTTCCGGGGAGCTGTTTTTT
CASSRQIAGVSGELFF